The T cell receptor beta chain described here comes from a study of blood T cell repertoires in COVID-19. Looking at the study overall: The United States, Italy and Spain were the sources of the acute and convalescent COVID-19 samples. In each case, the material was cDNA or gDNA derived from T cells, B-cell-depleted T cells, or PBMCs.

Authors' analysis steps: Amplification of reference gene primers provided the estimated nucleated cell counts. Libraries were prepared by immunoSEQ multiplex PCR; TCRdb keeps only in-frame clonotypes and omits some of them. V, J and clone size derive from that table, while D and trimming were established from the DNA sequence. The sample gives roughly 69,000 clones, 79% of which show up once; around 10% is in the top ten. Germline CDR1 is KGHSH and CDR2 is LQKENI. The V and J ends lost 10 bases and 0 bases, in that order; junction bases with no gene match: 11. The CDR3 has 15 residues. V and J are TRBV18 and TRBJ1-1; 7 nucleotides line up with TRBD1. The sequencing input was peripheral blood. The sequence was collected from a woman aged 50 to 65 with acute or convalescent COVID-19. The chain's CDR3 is CATHPGGGVNTEAFF. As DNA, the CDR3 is TGTGCCACCCATCCGGGAGGGGGCGTGAACACTGAAGCTTTCTTT.